Each of the 12 T cell receptor beta chains below was sequenced from the same sample in a study of human T cells and chemical hapten exposure. Regarding time point: pre-sensitization, week 0. Treatment in this sample: therapeutic diphenylcyclopropenone sensitization with weekly scalp DPC. TCRdb analysed the RACE reads with MiXCR anew, one entry per CDR3 protein. The table has approximately 370,000 distinct CDR3 sequences, 4.5% to 5.5% seen once. The source material was whole blood, sampled in connection with sensitization to the hapten diphenylcyclopropenone (DPC). These receptors were taken from a woman aged 18 to 35 with alopecia areata. Some clones in this sample may be carry-over from other donors' samples.

The rearrangement joins TRBV14 to TRBJ2-5, with D perhaps matching TRBD2 (5 bases). The V end was cut by 5 bases, the J end by 4 bases, with 11 bases between. Germline assignment: CDR1 SGHDN and CDR2 FVKESK. This CDR3 has 13 amino acids. The CDR3 is CASSKQGGETQYF. The CDR3 DNA is TGTGCCAGCAGCAAACAAGGAGGAGAGACCCAGTACTTC.

This clonotype appeared many times. The chain has TRBV9 and TRBJ2-3; D ambiguous. In germline, CDR1 is SGDLS, CDR2 YYNGEE. The CDR3 length is 15 residues. V was shortened by 0 bases and J by 6 bases, with 14 bases between the two germline ends. The CDR3 reads CASSVGGRALDTQYF. The CDR3 nucleotides are TGTGCCAGCAGCGTAGGCGGCCGGGCCTTGGATACGCAGTATTTT. Complete variable domain (other parts from reference TRBV9 and TRBJ2-3): DSGVTQTPKHLITATGQRVTLRCSPRSGDLSVYWYQQSLDQGLQFLIQYYNGEERAKGNILERFSAQQFPDLHSELNLSSLELGDSALYFCASSVGGRALDTQYFGPGTRLTVL.

V and J are TRBV4-3 and TRBJ1-1; D is unresolved. The CDR3 loop spans 14 amino acids. V lost 2 bases and J lost 8, with 15 bases in between. Looked up from germline, CDR1 is LGHNA and CDR2 is YSLEER. CDR3 sequence reads: CASSQYLGSDEAFF. The CDR3 nucleotides read TGCGCCAGCAGCCAATACTTGGGGTCAGACGAAGCTTTCTTT.

For this clonotype: A much larger clonotype is one base distant, so this may be a read error. Without the conserved terminal phenylalanine or tryptophan, this CDR3 likely stems from a read error. The V and J genes are TRBV6-1 and TRBJ2-5, with no clear D. CDR3 length equals 13 residues. V was cut by 2 bases and J by 5 bases, with 9 bases left in between. Germline lookup yields CDR1 MNHNS and CDR2 SASEGT. CDR3 sequence reads: CASSENPTETQYI. The CDR3 DNA reads TGTGCCAGCAGTGAAAACCCAACTGAGACCCAGTACATC.

This clonotype was seen at least ten times. This chain uses TRBV5-6 with TRBJ2-1; no reliable D call. V shed 0 bases and J shed 7 bases, with 8 bases lying between them. There are 13 residues in the CDR3. Germline CDR1 is SGHDT and CDR2 is YYEEEE. CDR3 DNA sequence: TGTGCCAGCAGCTTGGATGCCCCGAATGAGCAGTTCTTC. Its translation: CASSLDAPNEQFF.

This clonotype was seen repeatedly, ten times or more. The chain employs TRBV7-2 and TRBJ2-5, with TRBD1 matching 8 bases. CDR1 and CDR2 (germline): SGHTA, FQGNSA. The CDR3 extends over 15 amino acids. Trimming took 2 bases from V and 4 from J; bases not matched to a gene: 6. The CDR3 sequence: CASSLLRTGIETQYF. CDR3 nucleotides: TGTGCCAGCAGCTTATTGAGGACAGGGATAGAGACCCAGTACTTC.

This clonotype was detected many times. The chain uses TRBV2 and TRBJ1-5; TRBD1 matches at 7 bases. The V gene's germline CDR1 is SNHLY and CDR2 FYNNEI. Trimming took 4 bases from V and 3 from J; bases not matched to a gene: 3. The CDR3 extends over 14 amino acids. The CDR3 sequence is CASSGTGNNQPQHF. DNA of the CDR3: TGTGCCAGCAGTGGGACAGGAAACAATCAGCCCCAGCATTTT.

This clonotype was found a few times. The rearrangement joins TRBV20-1 to TRBJ2-2; 8 positions agree with TRBD1. Unmatched junction bases numbered 5, after V lost 5 bases and J lost 0 bases. CDR3 length equals 15 residues. The germline gives CDR1 DFQATT, CDR2 SNEGSKA (reference sequence). Here the CDR3 DNA reads TGCAGTGCTCCGGGACAGGCCGCGAACACCGGGGAGCTGTTTTTT. It specifies CSAPGQAANTGELFF.

This chain uses TRBV10-3 with TRBJ1-4, with D possibly being TRBD1 (5 bases). This CDR3 is 13 amino acids long. CDR1 is ENHRY, CDR2 SYGVKD, per germline. Trimming took off 8 bases at V and 2 bases at J, with 9 bases between the two ends. The CDR3 DNA reads TGTGCCATCGGCGCAGGGACTAATGAAAAACTGTTTTTT. This gives the protein CAIGAGTNEKLFF.

The chain employs TRBV7-2 and TRBJ2-4, with D possibly called TRBD1 or TRBD2 (5 bases each). Germline V lookup: CDR1 SGHTA, CDR2 FQGNSA. Trimming cost V 6 bases and J 12 bases, with 21 bases left between them. The CDR3 has 14 amino acids. The CDR3 DNA reads as TGTGCCAGCAGGCTTGAACACTCACGAGGGACTCAGTACTTC. Translated: CASRLEHSRGTQYF.

This clonotype was counted only a few times. The chain carries TRBV2 and TRBJ1-1; 8 bases align to TRBD1. The CDR3 covers 14 residues. J lost 3 bases, V lost 7 bases, and 7 bases had no gene match. The germline CDR1 and CDR2 sequences are SNHLY and FYNNEI. CDR3 in DNA: TGTGCCAGCATCAGACAGGGGAAGGACACTGAAGCTTTCTTT. It encodes CASIRQGKDTEAFF.

This clonotype was seen many times. The rearrangement joins TRBV7-9 to TRBJ2-3, with 12 bases that match TRBD2. CDR1 and CDR2 from the germline V gene are SEHNR and FQNEAQ (reference sequence). CDR3 length: 19 amino acids. V shed 5 bases, J shed 1 base, and the junction held 13 bases outside the gene matches. CDR3 residues: CASSPPPLAGGPGTDTQYF. The CDR3, as DNA: TGTGCCAGCAGCCCGCCCCCCCTAGCGGGGGGGCCGGGCACAGATACGCAGTATTTT.